One sample yielded the 8 T cell receptor beta chains listed below, sequenced in a study of response to subunit inactivated influenza vaccine. TCRdb processed the RT-PCR reads anew with MiXCR; each CDR3 protein has one entry. The sample holds roughly 550,000 distinct CDR3 sequences, under 30% seen once. These data are also associated with another study on T cells expressing NK-cell markers. As that study records: Beta-chain TCR cDNA was generated via 5'RACE template switching with UMIs.

Sequenced here: CD4+ T cells sorted from PBMCs, sampled approximately 13 days after vaccination. These receptors all come from a middle-aged man who received an inactivated influenza vaccine.

This clonotype was detected only a few times. The CDR3 here is CSVVFPVSYEQYF. The CDR3 DNA sequence: TGCAGCGTTGTGTTCCCCGTCTCCTACGAGCAGTACTTC. J is TRBJ2-7 and V is TRBV29-1; unclear D gene. The CDR3 runs to 13 residues. Germline CDR1 is SQVTM and CDR2 is ANQGSEA. V lost 4 bases and J lost 0, with 10 bases in between.

The CDR3 sequence: CSVEGQMNTGELFF. The CDR3 region has the DNA TGCAGCGTTGAAGGGCAGATGAACACCGGGGAGCTGTTTTTT. The chain couples TRBV29-1 to TRBJ2-2; D gene uncertain. V was clipped by 1 base and J by 1 base, with 7 bases between them. The CDR3 contains 14 residues. CDR1 is SQVTM and CDR2 is ANQGSEA in the germline V gene.

The gene calls are TRBV12-3 or TRBV12-4 and TRBJ2-3; D is unresolved. The germline V and J ends were trimmed by 4 bases and 0 bases, with 8 bases remaining between them. This CDR3 region has 14 residues. In DNA form, the CDR3 reads TGTGCCAGCAGTTGGTTTGGCAGCACAGATACGCAGTATTTT. This encodes CASSWFGSTDTQYF.

The genes are TRBV7-6 and TRBJ2-6, with a weak D call TRBD2 (5 bases). Germline V CDR1 and CDR2: SGHVS, FNYEAQ. The CDR3 is 17 residues long. The V and J ends lost 0 bases and 4 bases respectively, with 13 bases between them. In nucleotides, the CDR3 is TGTGCCAGCAGCTTAGCCGGGCGGGTGAGAGGGGCCAACGTCCTGACTTTC. Protein: CASSLAGRVRGANVLTF.

The V call is TRBV11-2, the J call TRBJ2-1; perhaps TRBD2 as D (6 bases). The germline V gene has CDR1 SGHAT and CDR2 FQNNGV. CDR3 length: 18 residues. Trimming cost V 1 base and J 0 bases, with 16 bases left between them. The CDR3 region is CASSLVAPLASSYNEQFF. Written as DNA, the CDR3 is TGTGCCAGCAGCTTAGTTGCTCCGCTAGCGTCCTCCTACAATGAGCAGTTCTTC.

This clonotype appeared many times. This chain uses TRBV20-1 with TRBJ1-6; tentatively, D is TRBD1 (6 bases). CDR1 is DFQATT and CDR2 is SNEGSKA in the germline V gene (reference sequence). This CDR3 is 15 amino acids long. Trimming stripped 2 bases from V and 7 bases from J, with 15 bases between. The CDR3 DNA is TGCAGTGCTAGATTCGTGACAGGTTTGAATTCACCCCTCCACTTT. Protein sequence: CSARFVTGLNSPLHF.

In its sample, this clonotype was seen a few times. The genes are TRBV6-2 or TRBV6-3 and TRBJ1-2, with no clear D. CDR3 length equals 14 residues. The germline V gene has CDR1 MNHEY and CDR2 SVGEGT. The ends were cut back, 2 bases at V and 5 bases at J, with 12 bases in the middle. The CDR3 reads CASSYVQAQYGYTF. DNA of the CDR3: TGTGCCAGCAGTTACGTTCAGGCCCAATATGGCTACACCTTC.

The chain carries TRBV6-5 and TRBJ2-7; 10 nucleotides line up with TRBD1. Germline V gives CDR1 MNHEY, CDR2 SVGAGI. V lost 1 base and J lost 5; bases outside the gene matches: 5. The CDR3 runs 15 residues. The chain's CDR3 is CASSYYRDRGDEQYF. The CDR3, as DNA: TGTGCCAGCAGTTACTATCGGGACAGGGGCGACGAGCAGTACTTC.